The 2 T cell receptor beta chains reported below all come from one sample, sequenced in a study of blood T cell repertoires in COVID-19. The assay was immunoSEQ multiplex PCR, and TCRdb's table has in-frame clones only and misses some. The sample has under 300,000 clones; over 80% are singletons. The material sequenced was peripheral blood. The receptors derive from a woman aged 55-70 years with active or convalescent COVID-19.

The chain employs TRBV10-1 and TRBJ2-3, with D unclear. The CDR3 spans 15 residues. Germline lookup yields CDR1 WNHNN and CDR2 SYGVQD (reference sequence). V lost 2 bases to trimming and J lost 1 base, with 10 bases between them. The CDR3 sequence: CASSEPGTGTDTQYF. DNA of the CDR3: TGCGCCAGCAGTGAGCCTGGAACAGGCACAGATACGCAGTATTTT.

The CDR3 region has the DNA TGCGCCAGCAGCTGGAGGGACGGATCCCCCTACGAGCAGTACTTC. Amino acid sequence: CASSWRDGSPYEQYF. The chain couples TRBV5-1 to TRBJ2-7, with D perhaps TRBD2 (6 bases). CDR3 length equals 15 residues. In germline, CDR1 is SGHRS, CDR2 YFSETQ. V shed 3 bases and J shed 2 bases, with 15 bases lying between them.